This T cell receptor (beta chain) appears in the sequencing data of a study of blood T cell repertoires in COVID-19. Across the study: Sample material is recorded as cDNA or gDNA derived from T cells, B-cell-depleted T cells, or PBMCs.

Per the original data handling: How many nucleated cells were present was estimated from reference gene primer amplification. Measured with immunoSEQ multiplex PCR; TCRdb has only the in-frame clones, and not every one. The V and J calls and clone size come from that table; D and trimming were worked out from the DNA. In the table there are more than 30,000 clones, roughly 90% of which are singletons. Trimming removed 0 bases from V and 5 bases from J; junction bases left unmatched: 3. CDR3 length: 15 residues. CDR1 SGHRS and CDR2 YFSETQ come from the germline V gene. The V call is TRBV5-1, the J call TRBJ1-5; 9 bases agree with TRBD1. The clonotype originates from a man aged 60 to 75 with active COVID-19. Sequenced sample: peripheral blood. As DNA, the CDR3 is TGCGCCAGCAGCTTGGAGGGACAGGGCCATCAGCCCCAGCATTTT. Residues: CASSLEGQGHQPQHF.